These T cell receptor beta chains were read from a single sample in a study of Ad26.COV2.S vaccination and SARS-CoV-2 variants. Only in-frame clones appear in the TCRdb table, and some are missing; sequencing was by immunoSEQ multiplex PCR. The sample records 510,000 or so clones, around nine tenths being singletons. This material consisted of peripheral blood, taken in a trial of Ad26.COV2.S vaccine versus placebo. The receptors come from a person aged 18-65 years who received the Ad26.COV2.S COVID-19 vaccine or a placebo. CDR3s include the opening cysteine and the closing phenylalanine or tryptophan. A D gene is named only where the DNA matches it firmly. Clone size is stated in some rows and not others, as once, few, many or a class when expanded.

J,V,size,length,D,DNA,CDR3
TRBJ1-5,TRBV27,-,14,-,TGTGCCAGCAGGGGTAGGGGGGCCTTTCAGCCCCAGCATTTT,CASRGRGAFQPQHF
TRBJ1-2,TRBV5-4,few,12,TRBD1,TGTGCCAGCAAACAGGGGTTGGGTGGCTACACCTTC,CASKQGLGGYTF
TRBJ2-7,TRBV10-3,once,16,-,TGTGCCATCAGTGGGTCGAGGACGTCAGGCAACTACGAGCAGTACTTC,CAISGSRTSGNYEQYF
TRBJ2-5,TRBV29-1,-,12,-,TGCAGCGTTGGTTCGGGTTCAGAGACCCAGTACTTC,CSVGSGSETQYF
TRBJ2-3,TRBV7-6,-,16,TRBD1,TGTGCCAGCAGCGAACGACCGGGACAGGGCGGGGATACGCAGTATTTT,CASSERPGQGGDTQYF
TRBJ2-7,TRBV7-9,-,15,TRBD2,TGTGCCAGCAGCCCGAGGACTAGCGGGAGGCTGGAGCAGTACTTC,CASSPRTSGRLEQYF
TRBJ1-2,TRBV7-8,-,16,-,TGTGCCAGCAGCTTAGTGGGGGTACAGGGTTTCTCGGGCTACACCTTC,CASSLVGVQGFSGYTF
TRBJ2-1,TRBV6-5,few,16,-,TGTGCCAGCAGTTCCCTGCGAACGAGCTCCTACAATGAGCAGTTCTTC,CASSSLRTSSYNEQFF
TRBJ1-2,TRBV19,few,13,-,TGTGCCAGTATTCCGGGATCAAGGGGCCGCTACACCTTC,CASIPGSRGRYTF
TRBJ1-5,TRBV28,-,16,-,TGTGCCAGCAGTTTAACGGGGACTGGGAAAAATCAGCCCCAGCATTTT,CASSLTGTGKNQPQHF
TRBJ2-6,TRBV18,many,16,TRBD1,TGTGCCAGCTCACCTGGACAGGCCTCTGGGGCCAACGTCCTGACTTTC,CASSPGQASGANVLTF
TRBJ2-1,TRBV5-6,-,13,-,TGTGCCAGCAGCTTGGGCACCCACAATGAGCAGTTCTTC,CASSLGTHNEQFF
TRBJ1-2,TRBV30,-,15,-,TGTGCCTGGAGTGATGAAACGACAGAGTCCTATGGCTACACCTTC,CAWSDETTESYGYTF
TRBJ2-7,TRBV5-5,-,12,-,TGTGCCAGCAGCTTGAAGGTGGGAAAGCAGTACTTC,CASSLKVGKQYF
TRBJ1-6,TRBV7-2,-,15,-,TGTGCCAGCAGCCCTCAGGGGCGAATAGGTTCACCCCTCCACTTT,CASSPQGRIGSPLHF
TRBJ1-5,TRBV12-3/TRBV12-4,-,13,-,TGTGCCAGCAGTGGCACAGGGATGCAGCCCCAGCATTTT,CASSGTGMQPQHF
TRBJ2-1,TRBV5-1,-,12,-,TGCGCCAGCAGCTTTTCGGGGAATGAGCAGTTCTTC,CASSFSGNEQFF
TRBJ2-1,TRBV5-1,once,16,-,TGCGCCAGCAGCTTGGATAACAGCGGATCCTACAATGAGCAGTTCTTC,CASSLDNSGSYNEQFF
TRBJ1-5,TRBV5-8,-,13,-,TGTGCCAGCAGCTTGGTGGGAAATCAGCCCCAGCATTTT,CASSLVGNQPQHF
TRBJ1-5,TRBV30,-,15,TRBD1,TGTGCCTGGAGTGGCGGGACAGGGGGCAATCAGCCCCAGCATTTT,CAWSGGTGGNQPQHF
TRBJ2-1,TRBV12-3/TRBV12-4,-,13,-,TGTGCCAGCACCGCGGACTTTTTGGGGGAGCAGTTCTTC,CASTADFLGEQFF
TRBJ2-3,TRBV7-2,-,17,TRBD2,TGTGCCAGCAAGGTTGTCCTAGCGGGAGGAAAGGGAGATACGCAGTATTTT,CASKVVLAGGKGDTQYF
TRBJ2-2,TRBV11-2,few,15,-,TGTGCCAGCAGCTTGGGGACTCAGGTTTATGGGGAGCTGTTTTTT,CASSLGTQVYGELFF
TRBJ2-7,TRBV3-1/TRBV3-2,-,14,-,TGTGCCAGCAGCCAAGATCAGGATTCCTACGAGCAGTACTTC,CASSQDQDSYEQYF
TRBJ2-7,TRBV10-3,-,13,-,TGTGCCTATTCGAGCGGGCTCTCCTACGAGCAGTACTTC,CAYSSGLSYEQYF
TRBJ2-7,TRBV5-1,-,14,-,TGCGCCAGTCCCTACGGGGGAACCGTGTACGAGCAGTACTTC,CASPYGGTVYEQYF
TRBJ1-6,TRBV7-8,few,16,-,TGTGCCAGCAGCACCGGACAAAGCTCCTATAATTCACCCCTCCACTTT,CASSTGQSSYNSPLHF